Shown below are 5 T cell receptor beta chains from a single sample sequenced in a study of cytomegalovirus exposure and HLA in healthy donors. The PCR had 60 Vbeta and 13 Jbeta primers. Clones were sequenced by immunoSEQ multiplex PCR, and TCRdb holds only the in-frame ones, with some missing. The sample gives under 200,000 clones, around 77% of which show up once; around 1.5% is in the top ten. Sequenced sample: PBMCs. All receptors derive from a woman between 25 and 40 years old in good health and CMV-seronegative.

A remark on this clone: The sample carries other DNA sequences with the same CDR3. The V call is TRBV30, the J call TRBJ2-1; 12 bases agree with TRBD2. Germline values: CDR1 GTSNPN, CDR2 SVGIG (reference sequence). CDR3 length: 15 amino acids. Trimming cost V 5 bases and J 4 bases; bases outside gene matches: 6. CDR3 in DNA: TGTGCCTGGGTCCTAGCGGGGGGGTCGTACAATGAGCAGTTCTTC. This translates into CAWVLAGGSYNEQFF.

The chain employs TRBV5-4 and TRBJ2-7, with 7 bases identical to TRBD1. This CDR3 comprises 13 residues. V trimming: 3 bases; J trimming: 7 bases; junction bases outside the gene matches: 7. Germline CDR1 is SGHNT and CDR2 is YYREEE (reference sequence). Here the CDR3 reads CASSSQTGREQYF. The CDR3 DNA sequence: TGTGCCAGCAGCTCCCAGACAGGGCGGGAGCAGTACTTC. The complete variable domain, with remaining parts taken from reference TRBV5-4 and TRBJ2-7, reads ETGVTQSPTHLIKTRGQQVTLRCSSQSGHNTVSWYQQALGQGPQFIFQYYREEENGRGNFPPRFSGLQFPNYSSELNVNALELDDSALYLCASSSQTGREQYFGPGTRLTVT.

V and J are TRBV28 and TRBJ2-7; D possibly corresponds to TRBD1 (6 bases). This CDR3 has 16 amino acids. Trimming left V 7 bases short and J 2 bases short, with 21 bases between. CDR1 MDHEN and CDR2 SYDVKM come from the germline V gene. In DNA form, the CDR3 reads TGTGCCAGCACCCTTGATTTCGACAGGCTTCCCTACGAGCAGTACTTC. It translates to CASTLDFDRLPYEQYF.

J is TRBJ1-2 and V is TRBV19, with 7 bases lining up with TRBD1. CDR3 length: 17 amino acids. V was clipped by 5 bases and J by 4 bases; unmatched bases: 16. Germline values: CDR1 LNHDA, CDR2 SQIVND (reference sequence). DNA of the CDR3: TGTGCCAGTAGTCCCACGCTACGACAGGGCCAAATCTATGGCTACACCTTC. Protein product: CASSPTLRQGQIYGYTF.

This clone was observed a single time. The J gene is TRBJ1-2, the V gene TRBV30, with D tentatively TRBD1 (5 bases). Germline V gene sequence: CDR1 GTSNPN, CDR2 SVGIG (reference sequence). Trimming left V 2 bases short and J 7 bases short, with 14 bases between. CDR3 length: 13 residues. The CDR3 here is CAWSSLGLGGYTF. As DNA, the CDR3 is TGTGCCTGGAGTTCCCTGGGACTCGGTGGCTACACCTTC.